Listed here are 23 T cell receptor beta chains from one sample, sequenced in a study of T cell repertoires in aging, cancer and after chemotherapy. The template was genomic DNA from peripheral blood, not RNA. TRB rearrangements spanning V, D and J were amplified using mixed TRB-A/B primers. Using its own MiXCR run on the multiplex PCR reads, TCRdb lists one record per CDR3 protein. The data show over a thousand distinct CDR3 sequences, under 25% seen once. Sequencing was done on a sample of blood. The receptors come from a human donor with a solid tumor.

This clonotype qualifies as medium-sized. The chain uses TRBV5-4 and TRBJ2-1; no clear D. The CDR3 sequence is 13 residues long. The V end lost 4 bases, the J end lost 6 bases, and 11 bases lay between the germline ends. CDR1 is SGHNT, CDR2 YYREEE, per germline (reference sequence). The CDR3 is CASSPTQTNEQFF. CDR3 nucleotide sequence: TGTGCCAGCAGCCCGACACAAACCAATGAGCAGTTCTTC.

By its share, this clonotype is medium-sized (0.01 to 0.1%). This sequence joins TRBV6-5 and TRBJ2-3; 16 bases match TRBD2. The CDR3 sequence is 20 residues long. Per the germline V gene, CDR1 is MNHEY and CDR2 is SVGAGI. The ends lost 5 bases at V and 3 bases at J; junction bases unmatched: 14. This chain's CDR3 is CASSRQRPGLAGGNTDTQYF. Here the CDR3 DNA reads TGTGCCAGCAGTCGCCAACGTCCGGGACTAGCGGGGGGGAATACAGATACGCAGTATTTT.

The genes are TRBV20-1 and TRBJ2-5, with D perhaps TRBD1 or TRBD2 (5 bases each). Germline V gives CDR1 DFQATT, CDR2 SNEGSKA (reference sequence). The CDR3 runs to 14 residues. Deletions cut 0 bases from V and 4 bases from J, with 12 bases between. The CDR3 reads CSARDSQRGETQYF. The CDR3 DNA reads as TGCAGTGCTAGAGATTCGCAGAGGGGAGAGACCCAGTACTTC.

V and J are TRBV12-3 or TRBV12-4 and TRBJ1-5, with 8 bases aligning to TRBD1. After removal of 5 bases from V and 1 base from J, the junction contained 1 base not matched to a gene. This CDR3 contains 14 residues. CDR3 loop: CASSDRGSNQPQHF. CDR3 nucleotides: TGTGCCAGCAGTGACAGGGGAAGCAATCAGCCCCAGCATTTT.

Turning to this clonotype: Sequence at one end of the junction differs from germline and may be a read error. The chain is built from TRBV30 and TRBJ2-2; the match to TRBD2 covers 10 bases. The CDR3 extends over 16 amino acids. Looked up from germline, CDR1 is GTSNPN and CDR2 is SVGIG (reference sequence). The CDR3 DNA sequence: TGTGCCTGGAGTGGGACTAGCGGAGCGAACACCCGGGAGCTGTTTTTT. Translating gives CAWSGTSGANTRELFF. The entire variable domain, with the rest obtained from reference TRBV30 and TRBJ2-2, is as follows: SQTIHQWPATLVQPVGSPLSLECTVEGTSNPNLYWYRQAAGRGLQLLFYSVGIGQISSEVPQNLSASRPQDRQFILSSKKLLLSDSGFYLCAWSGTSGANTRELFFGEGSRLTVL.

This clonotype is classed as medium-sized. This sequence joins TRBV14 and TRBJ2-7; D possibly corresponds to TRBD2 (5 bases). Trimming removed 0 bases at V and 5 bases at J, with 14 bases between. The CDR3 is made up of 15 amino acids. Germline values: CDR1 SGHDN, CDR2 FVKESK. CDR3 coding DNA: TGTGCCAGCAGCCAAGAAGTCGGGGTCCGGAACGAGCAGTACTTC. It is translated as CASSQEVGVRNEQYF.

This chain connects TRBV12-3 or TRBV12-4 to TRBJ2-2, with TRBD2 identical over 8 bases. The CDR3 runs to 15 residues. The ends lost 5 bases at V and 7 bases at J; junction bases unmatched: 9. CDR3 sequence: CASSHSGGLIGELFF. In DNA form, the CDR3 reads TGTGCCAGCAGTCACAGCGGGGGCCTCATCGGGGAGCTGTTTTTT.

This clonotype turned up a few times. The chain employs TRBV7-9 and TRBJ1-6; tentatively, D is TRBD1 (5 bases). Germline CDR1 reads SEHNR; CDR2 reads FQNEAQ (reference sequence). The length of the CDR3 is 16 residues. Trimming pared 5 bases from V and 7 bases from J, leaving 18 bases between. The CDR3 reads CASSPAGGGSNSPLHF. In nucleotides, the CDR3 is TGTGCCAGCAGCCCCGCCGGGGGAGGGTCGAATTCACCCCTCCACTTT.

This clonotype has only a few counts. The genes are TRBV7-2 and TRBJ2-7; unclear D gene. Germline-derived CDR1 and CDR2 are SGHTA and FQGNSA. Trimming took off 1 base at V and 2 bases at J, with 6 bases between the two ends. The CDR3 runs 13 residues. The CDR3 DNA reads TGTGCCAGCAGCTTAGTCGGTCCCTACGAGCAGTACTTC. Translated: CASSLVGPYEQYF.

This clonotype qualifies as medium-sized. The rearrangement joins TRBV6-5 to TRBJ1-1, with D possibly matching TRBD1 (5 bases). This CDR3 comprises 15 residues. Germline assignment: CDR1 MNHEY and CDR2 SVGAGI. V shed 0 bases and J shed 1 base, with 9 bases lying between them. The chain's CDR3 is CASSYSTVWNTEAFF. CDR3 nucleotide sequence: TGTGCCAGCAGTTACTCGACAGTATGGAACACTGAAGCTTTCTTT.

Sample share makes this clonotype medium-sized (0.01 to 0.1%). The V and J genes are TRBV19 and TRBJ1-1; no definite D call. The CDR3 covers 12 residues. V lost 8 bases and J 1 base, leaving 8 bases between the germline ends. Germline V lookup: CDR1 LNHDA, CDR2 SQIVND (reference sequence). The CDR3 loop is CASFTANTEAFF. CDR3 DNA sequence: TGTGCCAGTTTTACAGCGAACACTGAAGCTTTCTTT.

This clonotype ranks as medium-sized. This chain connects TRBV5-4 to TRBJ1-1; maybe TRBD1 (6 bases). CDR3 length equals 15 residues. V was clipped by 2 bases and J by 3 bases, with 14 bases between them. CDR1 is SGHNT, CDR2 YYREEE, per germline (reference sequence). The CDR3 protein is CASSFGGGAYTEAFF. The DNA of the CDR3 is TGTGCCAGCAGCTTCGGGGGGGGCGCATACACTGAAGCTTTCTTT.

This clonotype is categorized as medium-sized (0.01 to 0.1%). The V and J genes are TRBV6-5 and TRBJ1-2; weak D call: TRBD1 (6 bases). This CDR3 contains 13 residues. Trimming removed 7 bases from V and 3 bases from J, with 12 bases in between. Looked up from germline, CDR1 is MNHEY and CDR2 is SVGAGI. The CDR3 region has the DNA TGTGCCAGCAAAAACAGGGATCACTATGGCTACACCTTC. Amino acid sequence: CASKNRDHYGYTF.

The chain has TRBV2 and TRBJ1-4; D remains unclear. The CDR3 sequence is 16 residues long. The V gene's germline CDR1 is SNHLY and CDR2 FYNNEI. V dropped 7 bases and J dropped 0 bases, with 15 bases sitting between them. The CDR3 DNA sequence: TGTGCCAGCAAGAAAAGTGCCGGTGCAACTAATGAAAAACTGTTTTTT. Protein: CASKKSAGATNEKLFF.

The chain combines TRBV5-4 with TRBJ2-7, with 8 bases matching TRBD2. J was trimmed by 6 bases and V by 2 bases; bases with no gene match: 1. The CDR3 covers 12 residues. CDR1 and CDR2 from the germline V gene are SGHNT and YYREEE (reference sequence). CDR3 loop: CASSFGGGEQYF. DNA for the CDR3: TGTGCCAGCAGCTTCGGGGGGGGCGAGCAGTACTTC.

By sample share, this clonotype is medium-sized. This chain links TRBV30 with TRBJ2-2; D remains ambiguous. V was cut by 8 bases and J by 3 bases, with 16 bases left in between. Germline lookup yields CDR1 GTSNPN and CDR2 SVGIG (reference sequence). The CDR3 loop spans 14 amino acids. The CDR3 coding sequence is TGTGCCCGCAGACATAAAGTTGACACCGGGGAGCTGTTTTTT. This gives the protein CARRHKVDTGELFF.

On this clonotype itself: With a much larger clone just one base away, this may be a read error. V usage is TRBV5-1 and J usage is TRBJ1-5, with TRBD1 matching over 7 bases. With 5 bases clipped from V and 8 bases from J, the junction kept 13 bases outside the gene matches. The CDR3 runs to 15 residues. Germline loops: CDR1 SGHRS, CDR2 YFSETQ. CDR3 coding DNA: TGCGCCAGCAGAATCGGGACAGTGTTTTTAGAGCCCCAGCATTTT. Protein sequence: CASRIGTVFLEPQHF.

This clonotype counts as medium-sized. The J gene is TRBJ1-2, the V gene TRBV6-6, with D perhaps matching TRBD1 (5 bases). The V gene's germline CDR1 is MNHNY and CDR2 SVGAGI (reference sequence). This CDR3 contains 14 residues. Trimming removed 0 bases from V and 2 bases from J, with 7 bases in between. CDR3 region: CASSYSEGNYGYTF. CDR3 nucleotide sequence: TGTGCCAGCAGTTACTCGGAGGGGAACTATGGCTACACCTTC.

In its sample, this clonotype ranks as medium-sized. The gene calls are TRBV5-4 and TRBJ2-1, with D hard to call. Trimming took 2 bases from V and 13 from J, leaving 10 bases between them. Germline values: CDR1 SGHNT, CDR2 YYREEE (reference sequence). The CDR3 loop spans 11 amino acids. The CDR3 nucleotides read TGTGCCAGCAGCTTAGAAGGTCCACAGTTCTTC. Translation gives CASSLEGPQFF.

This clonotype is labeled large. The J gene is TRBJ2-1, the V gene TRBV5-6; 8 nucleotides match TRBD1. The CDR3 contains 16 residues. V lost 5 bases and J lost 5; bases outside the gene matches: 12. Germline CDR1 is SGHDT and CDR2 is YYEEEE. The CDR3 region has the DNA TGTGCCAGCAGTCGACCCAGGGGGCTTGTCCACAATGAGCAGTTCTTC. This gives the protein CASSRPRGLVHNEQFF.

By frequency in the sample, this clonotype is medium-sized (0.01 to 0.1%). This chain links TRBV15 with TRBJ2-7, with a tentative D call TRBD2 (6 bases). The CDR3 length is 14 residues. The germline V and J ends were trimmed by 1 base and 1 base, with 8 bases remaining between them. In germline, CDR1 is LNHNV, CDR2 YYDKDF (reference sequence). The CDR3 sequence: CATSRVGGSYEQYF. The CDR3 coding sequence is TGTGCCACCAGCAGAGTGGGGGGATCCTACGAGCAGTACTTC.

This sequence joins TRBV30 and TRBJ2-7; 8 positions agree with TRBD2. In germline, CDR1 is GTSNPN, CDR2 SVGIG (reference sequence). Germline trimming cut 0 bases from V and 3 bases from J; bases unmatched to any gene: 7. This CDR3 is built from 15 residues. The DNA for the CDR3 is TGTGCCTGGAGTGTAGTTTCTGCGGGGGGCTACGAGCAGTACTTC. This encodes CAWSVVSAGGYEQYF. The whole variable domain, filled in from reference TRBV30 and TRBJ2-7, reads SQTIHQWPATLVQPVGSPLSLECTVEGTSNPNLYWYRQAAGRGLQLLFYSVGIGQISSEVPQNLSASRPQDRQFILSSKKLLLSDSGFYLCAWSVVSAGGYEQYFGPGTRLTVT.

The CDR3 sequence is CASSLDSITEAFF. In DNA, the CDR3 is TGCGCCAGCAGCTTGGATTCCATCACTGAAGCTTTCTTT. The genes are TRBV5-1 and TRBJ1-1, with no clear D. This CDR3 has 13 amino acids. CDR1 is SGHRS, CDR2 YFSETQ, per germline. Trimming cost V 0 bases and J 4 bases, with 7 bases left between them.